This T cell receptor (beta chain) comes out of a study of blood T cell repertoires in COVID-19. This clone was detected a few times. TCRdb's copy holds only in-frame clones and misses some; the assay was immunoSEQ multiplex PCR. The sample holds about 140,000 clones, over 80% seen once. With V trimmed by 10 bases and J by 6 bases, 4 bases remained unmatched. Germline V gene sequence: CDR1 SNHLY, CDR2 FYNNEI. CDR3 length equals 13 residues. The sample taken for sequencing was peripheral blood. This sequence originates from a woman aged 45-65 years with acute or convalescent COVID-19. The J gene is TRBJ1-4, the V gene TRBV2, with 11 bases aligning to TRBD1. The CDR3 bases are TGTGCCAAAGGACAGGGGGCGCATGAAAAACTGTTTTTT. Its protein is CAKGQGAHEKLFF.